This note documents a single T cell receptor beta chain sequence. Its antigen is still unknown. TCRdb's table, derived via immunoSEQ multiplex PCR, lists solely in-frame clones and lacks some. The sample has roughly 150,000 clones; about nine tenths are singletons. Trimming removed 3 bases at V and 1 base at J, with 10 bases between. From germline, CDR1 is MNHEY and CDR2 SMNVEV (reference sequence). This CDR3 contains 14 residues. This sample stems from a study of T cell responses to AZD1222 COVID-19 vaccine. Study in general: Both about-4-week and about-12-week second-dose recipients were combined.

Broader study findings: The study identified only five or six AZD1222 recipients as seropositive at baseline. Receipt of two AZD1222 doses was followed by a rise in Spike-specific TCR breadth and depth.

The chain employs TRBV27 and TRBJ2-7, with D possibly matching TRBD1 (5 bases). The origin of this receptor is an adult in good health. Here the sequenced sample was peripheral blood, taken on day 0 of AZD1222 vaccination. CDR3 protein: CASSFARASYEQYF. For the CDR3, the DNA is TGTGCCAGCAGTTTCGCCAGGGCTTCCTACGAGCAGTACTTC.